These 10 T cell receptor beta chains were all obtained from the same sample, sequenced in a study of early T cells in non-severe SARS-CoV-2 infection. Each CDR3 protein gets one entry after TCRdb re-called the 5' RACE reads with MiXCR. The sample consists of some 50,000 distinct CDR3 sequences, more than 9% of them appearing once. Sequencing input: whole blood. These receptors came from an adult who was a healthcare worker with PCR-confirmed SARS-CoV-2 infection or an uninfected control (not recorded which).

This clonotype was picked up many times. This sequence joins TRBV5-1 and TRBJ2-3; 10 bases are a match to TRBD1. Germline CDR1 SGHRS, CDR2 YFSETQ. The CDR3 covers 14 residues. V trimming: 4 bases; J trimming: 5 bases; junction bases outside the gene matches: 4. The CDR3, as DNA: TGCGCCAGCAGCAGACAGGGGGCTGGAGATACGCAGTATTTT. Translated, it gives CASSRQGAGDTQYF.

The V gene is TRBV12-3 or TRBV12-4, the J gene TRBJ2-3; 9 nucleotides align to TRBD2. Trimming cost V 3 bases and J 1 base; bases outside gene matches: 11. The CDR3 sequence is 18 residues long. Here the CDR3 DNA reads TGTGCCAGCAGTTTCCCGTTAGCGGGAGCCTTCGGCACAGATACGCAGTATTTT. Encoded protein: CASSFPLAGAFGTDTQYF.

The rearrangement uses TRBV11-2 and TRBJ2-7; D is uncertain. Germline lookup yields CDR1 SGHAT and CDR2 FQNNGV. V was clipped by 5 bases and J by 1 base, with 3 bases between them. The CDR3 covers 11 residues. This CDR3 reads CASSRSYEQYF. Here the CDR3 DNA reads TGTGCCAGCAGCCGTTCCTACGAGCAGTACTTC.

In this sample, this clonotype turned up many times. This sequence joins TRBV5-1 and TRBJ1-1; D remains ambiguous. The CDR3 length is 14 residues. Trimming removed 1 base at V and 4 bases at J, with 11 bases between. Germline V gene lookup returns CDR1 SGHRS and CDR2 YFSETQ. The CDR3: CASSLKAGTTEAFF. The CDR3 bases are TGCGCCAGCAGCTTGAAGGCGGGTACCACTGAAGCTTTCTTT.

J is TRBJ1-1 and V is TRBV5-1; no firm D call. The CDR3 runs 15 residues. V shed 4 bases and J shed 4 bases, with 17 bases lying between them. Germline CDR1 reads SGHRS; CDR2 reads YFSETQ. The CDR3: CASSLNGRVPTEAFF. The DNA of the CDR3 is TGCGCCAGCAGCCTGAATGGAAGGGTTCCCACTGAAGCTTTCTTT.

The sample holds many counts of this clonotype. The gene calls are TRBV7-9 and TRBJ2-1; the match to TRBD2 covers 7 bases. V dropped 5 bases and J dropped 15; count of bases not matched to a gene: 13. Germline lookup yields CDR1 SEHNR and CDR2 FQNEAQ (reference sequence). The CDR3 loop spans 13 amino acids. CDR3 sequence (DNA): TGTGCCAGCAGCCCACCCATGCGCGGGGGTGGGTTCTTC. It codes for CASSPPMRGGGFF.

This clonotype was seen a handful of times. The chain joins TRBV7-2 to TRBJ2-1; 8 bases match TRBD1. The germline V gene has CDR1 SGHTA and CDR2 FQGNSA. After removal of 2 bases from V and 9 bases from J, the junction contained 6 bases not matched to a gene. The CDR3 consists of 14 residues. The CDR3 nucleotides read TGTGCCAGCAGCTTATCGGGACAGGTTGGTGAGCAGTTCTTC. Its protein product is CASSLSGQVGEQFF. Drawing the rest from reference TRBV7-2 and TRBJ2-1, the complete variable domain is GAGVSQSPSNKVTEKGKDVELRCDPISGHTALYWYRQSLGQGLEFLIYFQGNSAPDKSGLPSDRFSAERTGGSVSTLTIQRTQQEDSAVYLCASSLSGQVGEQFFGPGTRLTVL.

The chain joins TRBV6-6 to TRBJ1-2; 7 nucleotides match TRBD1. The CDR3 spans 16 residues. From germline, CDR1 is MNHNY and CDR2 SVGAGI (reference sequence). V was pared by 6 bases and J by 1 base, with 11 bases of the junction left unmatched. CDR3 sequence reads: CASRPIPTGSNYGYTF. The CDR3 DNA sequence: TGTGCCAGCAGACCTATCCCGACAGGGAGTAACTATGGCTACACCTTC.

This clonotype has a count of ten or more. The V call is TRBV18, the J call TRBJ1-1, with D unresolved. The V gene's germline CDR1 is KGHSH and CDR2 LQKENI. V shed 1 base and J shed 0 bases, with 24 bases lying between them. This CDR3 has 20 amino acids. CDR3: CASSPLLGTGLTVMNTEAFF. CDR3 nucleotide sequence: TGTGCCAGCTCACCACTTTTAGGAACCGGCCTTACGGTCATGAACACTGAAGCTTTCTTT.

A few counts support this clonotype. The chain links TRBV6-2 or TRBV6-3 to TRBJ2-7, with D possibly being TRBD1 or TRBD2 (6 bases each). CDR1 and CDR2 (germline): MNHEY, SVGEGT. The V gene lost 5 bases and the J gene lost 6 bases, with 11 bases spanning the gap. This CDR3 is built from 12 residues. The CDR3 nucleotides are TGTGCCAGCAGTAACACGGGGGCCGAGCAGTACTTC. It yields the protein CASSNTGAEQYF.